This entry describes one T cell receptor beta chain. Its matching antigen is unknown. Germline V gene sequence: CDR1 SNHLY, CDR2 FYNNEI. This CDR3 comprises 14 residues. Both 60 Vbeta primers and 13 Jbeta primers went into the PCR. Libraries were prepared by immunoSEQ multiplex PCR; TCRdb keeps only in-frame clonotypes and omits some of them. The table has 250,000 to 350,000 clones, approximately 90% seen once. This entry belongs to a study of cytomegalovirus exposure and HLA in healthy donors. Study details: Prior work identified 100 million to 130 million unique TCR beta sequences in roughly 190 million T cells. Regarding the study as a whole: In a later analysis, HLA-associated beta chains showed higher expansion and lower generation probabilities than comparable chains.

The donors were healthy bone marrow donors. The chain recombines TRBV2 with TRBJ2-5; TRBD2 might be the D (6 bases). The J call could be wrong; TRBJ2-7 is a better fit for the DNA end. The source is a woman between 18 and 29 years old in good health and CMV-seronegative. Specimen: PBMCs. CDR3 residues: CASSGASGSYEQYF. DNA of the CDR3: TGTGCCAGCAGTGGAGCGAGCGGGTCCTACGAGCAGTACTTC.